The 13 T cell receptor beta chains reported below all come from one sample, sequenced in a study of cytomegalovirus exposure and HLA in healthy donors. Vbeta (60) and Jbeta (13) primers were used in the PCR. TCRdb keeps only in-frame clones here, not all; method: immunoSEQ multiplex PCR. Seen here are around 300,000 clones, 72% observed once, and the top ten hold under 3%. Sequencing was done on a sample of PBMCs. The receptors derive from a female donor in good health and CMV-seronegative.

The chain carries TRBV7-8 and TRBJ2-7, with 12 bases that match TRBD2. The CDR3 totals 16 residues. Looked up from germline, CDR1 is SGHVS and CDR2 is FQNEAQ. V was pared by 5 bases and J by 4 bases, with 9 bases of the junction left unmatched. CDR3 sequence (DNA): TGTGCCAGCAGCCCTCTACGACTAGCGGGAGCTTACGAGCAGTACTTC. This codes for CASSPLRLAGAYEQYF.

V usage is TRBV11-3 and J usage is TRBJ1-1, with D hard to call. Germline V gene sequence: CDR1 SGHNT, CDR2 YENEEA. The CDR3 is 12 residues long. Trimming left V 4 bases short and J 7 bases short, with 10 bases between. The CDR3 spells CASSSEGGEAFF. For the CDR3, the DNA is TGTGCCAGCAGCTCCGAGGGTGGTGAAGCTTTCTTT. The variable domain in full, with the rest retrieved from reference TRBV11-3 and TRBJ1-1, is EAGVVQSPRYKIIEKKQPVAFWCNPISGHNTLYWYLQNLGQGPELLIRYENEEAVDDSQLPKDRFSAERLKGVDSTLKIQPAELGDSAVYLCASSSEGGEAFFGQGTRLTVV.

To note about this clone: Sequence at one end of the junction differs from germline and may be a read error. CDR3: CSSSPPLGAGSKTDTQYF. Written as DNA, the CDR3 is TGTTCCAGCAGCCCCCCCTTAGGTGCGGGAAGCAAAACAGATACGCAGTATTTT. The chain combines TRBV7-9 with TRBJ2-3; possibly TRBD2 for D (6 bases). The CDR3 loop spans 18 amino acids. Germline V gene data show CDR1 as SEHNR and CDR2 as FQNEAQ (reference sequence).

In regard to this clone: Other DNA variants within this sample encode the same CDR3. The CDR3, as DNA: TGCGCCAGCAGCTTGGCCCCCGGACAGGGGAACACTGAAGCTTTCTTT. It is translated as CASSLAPGQGNTEAFF. This rearrangement joins TRBV5-1 to TRBJ1-1, with 8 positions matching TRBD1. Trimming took 0 bases from V and 1 from J; bases not matched to a gene: 5. There are 16 residues in the CDR3. Germline loops: CDR1 SGHRS, CDR2 YFSETQ.

This chain uses TRBV15 with TRBJ2-7; 10 nucleotides line up with TRBD2. This CDR3 contains 17 residues. Germline V gene lookup returns CDR1 LNHNV and CDR2 YYDKDF (reference sequence). Trimming took 5 bases from V and 3 from J; bases not matched to a gene: 13. The DNA for the CDR3 is TGTGCCACCAGCCCACTAGTTGGACTAGCGGAGTTCTACGAGCAGTACTTC. Encoded protein: CATSPLVGLAEFYEQYF. The full variable domain, completed using reference TRBV15 and TRBJ2-7, is DAMVIQNPRYQVTQFGKPVTLSCSQTLNHNVMYWYQQKSSQAPKLLFHYYDKDFNNEADTPDNFQSRRPNTSFCFLDIRSPGLGDTAMYLCATSPLVGLAEFYEQYFGPGTRLTVT.

V gene TRBV10-2 combines with J gene TRBJ2-1; 13 nucleotides line up with TRBD2. CDR1 and CDR2 (germline): WSHSY, SAAADI. The CDR3 runs to 13 residues. Losses at the gene ends were 8 bases for V and 9 bases for J; bases not matched to a gene: 4. The DNA for the CDR3 is TGCGCCAGCGAGACTAGCGGGAGGCTTGAGCAGTTCTTC. This gives the protein CASETSGRLEQFF.

This chain links TRBV25-1 with TRBJ1-3; D possibly corresponds to TRBD1 (6 bases). In germline, CDR1 is MGHDK, CDR2 SYGVNS. Deletions cut 1 base from V and 0 bases from J, with 13 bases between. The CDR3 extends over 17 amino acids. CDR3 DNA: TGTGCCAGCAGTGAATCCGTTGACAGGAACTCTGGAAACACCATATATTTT. Protein sequence: CASSESVDRNSGNTIYF. The entire variable domain, with the rest obtained from reference TRBV25-1 and TRBJ1-3, is as follows: EADIYQTPRYLVIGTGKKITLECSQTMGHDKMYWYQQDPGMELHLIHYSYGVNSTEKGDLSSESTVSRIRTEHFPLTLESARPSHTSQYLCASSESVDRNSGNTIYFGEGSWLTVV.

The V call is TRBV10-2, the J call TRBJ2-7; 9 bases are shared with TRBD1. This CDR3 contains 15 residues. Trimming at V came to 5 bases and at J to 2 bases, leaving 7 bases not matched to a gene. CDR1 and CDR2 from the germline V gene are WSHSY and SAAADI. The DNA of the CDR3 is TGCGCCAGCAGTCTTTCCGGGACAGGGCCCTACGAGCAGTACTTC. It encodes CASSLSGTGPYEQYF.

The chain uses TRBV5-1 and TRBJ2-5, with D uncertain. V lost 3 bases and J 3 bases, leaving 12 bases between the germline ends. CDR3 length equals 14 residues. Germline CDR1 and CDR2: SGHRS and YFSETQ. The chain's CDR3 is CASSWRDAKETQYF. As DNA, the CDR3 is TGCGCCAGCAGCTGGAGAGACGCTAAAGAGACCCAGTACTTC.

This chain connects TRBV19 to TRBJ2-1; 8 bases line up with TRBD2. This CDR3 is 15 amino acids long. In germline, CDR1 is LNHDA, CDR2 SQIVND (reference sequence). Trimming cost V 7 bases and J 0 bases; bases outside gene matches: 5. The CDR3 is CASIGSGISYNEQFF. For the CDR3, the DNA is TGTGCCAGTATTGGTAGCGGGATCTCCTACAATGAGCAGTTCTTC.

The V call is TRBV14, the J call TRBJ1-1, with a tentative D call TRBD1 (6 bases). The CDR3 sequence is 13 residues long. The V end was cut by 5 bases, the J end by 5 bases, with 12 bases between. Germline loops: CDR1 SGHDN, CDR2 FVKESK. The CDR3: CASSDQGKTEAFF. CDR3 nucleotides: TGTGCCAGCAGCGATCAGGGGAAAACTGAAGCTTTCTTT.

This clone was recorded only once. One end of the junction fails to match germline, which may point to a read error. The same CDR3 also results from other DNA sequences found in this sample. J is TRBJ1-1 and V is TRBV7-9; D unresolved. The CDR3 sequence is 13 residues long. Germline CDR1 SEHNR, CDR2 FQNEAQ (reference sequence). In nucleotides, the CDR3 is TGTTCCAGCAGCTTAGATATGAACACTGAAGCTTTCTTT. It translates to CSSSLDMNTEAFF.

The chain links TRBV7-9 to TRBJ1-1; D is ambiguous. Germline V lookup: CDR1 SEHNR, CDR2 FQNEAQ (reference sequence). The CDR3 length is 13 residues. Trimming pared 8 bases from V and 1 base from J, leaving 11 bases between. The CDR3 DNA is TGTGCCAGCGAAGGCCGGGAGAACACTGAAGCTTTCTTT. Translating it yields CASEGRENTEAFF.